Sequencing of this T cell receptor beta chain was carried out in a study of control samples from healthy donors and cancer patients. This clone was seen a handful of times. This CDR3 comprises 16 residues. Per the germline V gene, CDR1 is LGHNA and CDR2 is YSLEER. The V and J ends lost 0 bases and 1 base respectively, with 7 bases between them. Method: immunoSEQ multiplex PCR; TCRdb's copy keeps in-frame clones and lacks some. The table has about 160,000 clones, approximately 90% seen once. The sequenced sample was blood. The TCR comes from a woman younger than 45 in good health. The chain joins TRBV4-3 to TRBJ2-6; TRBD1 might be the D (5 bases). CDR3 sequence (DNA): TGCGCCAGCAGCCAAGATCAGGGTTCTGGGGCCAACGTCCTGACTTTC. It is translated as CASSQDQGSGANVLTF.